The 25 T cell receptor beta chains presented below share a single source sample, sequenced in a study of graft-versus-host responses after intestinal transplantation. Method: immunoSEQ multiplex PCR; TCRdb's copy keeps in-frame clones and lacks some. This sample carries roughly 93,000 clones, just under 95% of them seen once, and the ten largest clones take about 0.5%. Their target antigens are unknown. The sequences come from unstimulated CD8+ T cells sorted from spleen or lymph node cells, collected before intestinal transplant. All receptors come from a human donor who received an intestinal transplant.

The chain couples TRBV5-1 to TRBJ2-5; a weak D match, TRBD1 (5 bases). V was trimmed by 0 bases and J by 2 bases, leaving 8 bases between them. Germline V CDR1 and CDR2: SGHRS, YFSETQ. This CDR3 contains 14 residues. The CDR3 region has the DNA TGCGCCAGCAGCTTGGAGCAGGGACAAGAGACCCAGTACTTC. Translated, it gives CASSLEQGQETQYF.

J is TRBJ2-4 and V is TRBV7-9; the D is unclear. Between the trimmed V and J ends, which lost 6 bases and 1 base, there was a span of 7 bases. CDR1 is SEHNR, CDR2 FQNEAQ, per germline (reference sequence). The CDR3 consists of 13 residues. This CDR3 is CASSLQAKNIQYF. CDR3 DNA sequence: TGTGCCAGCAGTCTGCAGGCCAAAAACATTCAGTACTTC.

This chain links TRBV19 with TRBJ1-5; D possibly corresponds to TRBD1 (5 bases). This CDR3 is built from 17 residues. V gave up 1 base and J gave up 3 bases, with 16 bases separating them. Germline V gene data show CDR1 as LNHDA and CDR2 as SQIVND (reference sequence). CDR3 residues: CASSIGWDSGFNQPQHF. The CDR3 DNA reads TGTGCCAGTAGTATAGGCTGGGACTCCGGCTTCAATCAGCCCCAGCATTTT. Full variable domain (outside the CDR3, taken from reference TRBV19 and TRBJ1-5): DGGITQSPKYLFRKEGQNVTLSCEQNLNHDAMYWYRQDPGQGLRLIYYSQIVNDFQKGDIAEGYSVSREKKESFPLTVTSAQKNPTAFYLCASSIGWDSGFNQPQHFGDGTRLSIL.

The chain carries TRBV11-2 and TRBJ2-5, with TRBD2 matching over 12 bases. Germline trimming cut 5 bases from V and 5 bases from J; bases unmatched to any gene: 9. The CDR3 is 16 residues long. The germline gives CDR1 SGHAT, CDR2 FQNNGV. As DNA, the CDR3 is TGTGCCAGCAGCCGGGGGGATACTAGCGGGAGGGAGACCCAGTACTTC. It specifies CASSRGDTSGRETQYF.

The chain links TRBV30 to TRBJ2-5; 7 bases are shared with TRBD2. The CDR3 extends over 17 amino acids. The junction had 15 bases not matched to a gene; V was cut back by 2 bases and J by 3 bases. Germline CDR1 and CDR2: GTSNPN and SVGIG (reference sequence). The CDR3 loop reads CAWSPGDPVAGEETQYF. The CDR3 region has the DNA TGTGCCTGGAGTCCCGGGGATCCGGTGGCGGGAGAAGAGACCCAGTACTTC.

The chain employs TRBV12-5 and TRBJ2-3; tentatively, D is TRBD2 (5 bases). Germline V CDR1 and CDR2: LGHNT, FRNRAP. This CDR3 comprises 14 residues. Trimming took 3 bases from V and 4 from J, leaving 11 bases between them. The CDR3 coding sequence is TGTGCTAGTGGTTTTGGTTCGGGATCAGATACGCAGTATTTT. Amino acids: CASGFGSGSDTQYF.

The chain employs TRBV2 and TRBJ2-1; TRBD2 aligns across 10 bases. Losses at the gene ends were 2 bases for V and 5 bases for J; bases not matched to a gene: 9. Germline CDR1 is SNHLY and CDR2 is FYNNEI. The CDR3 is 17 amino acids. The CDR3 loop reads CASSEWAGTSVNNEQFF. The CDR3 DNA sequence: TGTGCCAGCAGTGAATGGGCGGGGACTAGCGTCAACAATGAGCAGTTCTTC.

The chain couples TRBV9 to TRBJ2-1; maybe TRBD1 (5 bases). This CDR3 comprises 16 residues. CDR1 SGDLS and CDR2 YYNGEE come from the germline V gene. V gave up 0 bases and J gave up 2 bases, with 12 bases separating them. DNA of the CDR3: TGTGCCAGCAGCGTAGTTCCAGGGTTCACCTACAATGAGCAGTTCTTC. It yields the protein CASSVVPGFTYNEQFF.

This clone has a single count. The J gene is TRBJ1-1, the V gene TRBV6-5; D gene unclear. Trimming stripped 5 bases from V and 4 bases from J, with 11 bases between. The CDR3 is made up of 13 amino acids. CDR1 is MNHEY, CDR2 SVGAGI, per germline. In DNA, the CDR3 is TGTGCCAGCAGTGAGGGAGGGTCCACTGAAGCTTTCTTT. Amino acid sequence: CASSEGGSTEAFF.

This clone was observed a handful of times. J is TRBJ1-1 and V is TRBV19; 8 bases are shared with TRBD1. Trimming cost V 5 bases and J 10 bases; bases outside gene matches: 3. Germline V lookup: CDR1 LNHDA, CDR2 SQIVND (reference sequence). The CDR3 runs to 11 residues. The DNA for the CDR3 is TGTGCCAGTAGTGGGGGACAGGTAGCTTTCTTT. It yields the protein CASSGGQVAFF.

This chain joins TRBV6-5 and TRBJ1-6; no clear D. The CDR3 is 14 residues long. The V end was cut by 7 bases, the J end by 1 base, with 8 bases between. From germline, CDR1 is MNHEY and CDR2 SVGAGI. The CDR3 DNA reads TGTGCCAGCACCGTCCGGTCCTATAATTCACCCCTCCACTTT. As protein: CASTVRSYNSPLHF.

The rearrangement uses TRBV6-1 and TRBJ2-5; 8 nucleotides agree with TRBD1. Germline CDR1 and CDR2: MNHNS and SASEGT. Trimming cost V 4 bases and J 5 bases; bases outside gene matches: 3. The CDR3 extends over 13 amino acids. CDR3 in amino acids: CASSGGQGETQYF. In DNA form, the CDR3 reads TGTGCCAGCAGTGGAGGACAGGGCGAGACCCAGTACTTC.

The chain employs TRBV30 and TRBJ2-3; TRBD2 matches 14 bases. From germline, CDR1 is GTSNPN and CDR2 SVGIG (reference sequence). CDR3 size: 19 residues. After removal of 3 bases from V and 4 bases from J, the junction contained 15 bases not matched to a gene. The CDR3 is CAWSRLAGGPRGLADTQYF. CDR3 in DNA: TGTGCCTGGAGCCGACTAGCGGGGGGGCCGCGAGGTTTGGCAGATACGCAGTATTTT.

The chain couples TRBV30 to TRBJ2-3; 12 bases line up with TRBD2. The CDR3 covers 15 residues. CDR1 is GTSNPN, CDR2 SVGIG, per germline (reference sequence). V gave up 4 bases and J gave up 2 bases; unmatched junction bases: 4. The CDR3 spells CAWNRLAGATDTQYF. CDR3 sequence (DNA): TGTGCCTGGAACCGACTAGCGGGGGCCACAGATACGCAGTATTTT.

The chain is built from TRBV4-1 and TRBJ2-3; no clear D. This CDR3 region has 14 residues. Germline CDR1 is MGHRA and CDR2 is YSYEKL. The V end was cut by 2 bases, the J end by 4 bases, with 10 bases between. The CDR3 DNA reads TGCGCCAGCAGCCAAAAGCTAGGTCCAGATACGCAGTATTTT. It codes for CASSQKLGPDTQYF.

The chain carries TRBV6-4 and TRBJ2-2; D may be TRBD1 (5 bases). In germline, CDR1 is MRHNA, CDR2 SNTAGT. The CDR3 has 15 amino acids. Trimming pared 3 bases from V and 0 bases from J, leaving 8 bases between. CDR3 region: CASSETASNTGELFF. The CDR3 nucleotides are TGTGCCAGCAGTGAGACAGCTTCGAACACCGGGGAGCTGTTTTTT.

The chain recombines TRBV7-9 with TRBJ2-7; TRBD1 matches 10 bases. Per the germline V gene, CDR1 is SEHNR and CDR2 is FQNEAQ (reference sequence). The CDR3 length is 14 residues. J gave up 5 bases and V 4 bases, and 5 bases lay outside the gene matches. For the CDR3, the DNA is TGTGCCAGCAGCTCCCGGGACAGGGGCCACGAGCAGTACTTC. Its protein is CASSSRDRGHEQYF.

The V and J genes are TRBV7-8 and TRBJ2-3; a weak D match, TRBD2 (5 bases). Germline V gene lookup returns CDR1 SGHVS and CDR2 FQNEAQ. The CDR3 extends over 13 amino acids. Trimming left V 6 bases short and J 6 bases short, with 13 bases between. The CDR3, as DNA: TGTGCCAGCAGTTCAGGCGGGTCTGATACGCAGTATTTT. Its protein is CASSSGGSDTQYF. Full variable domain (outside the CDR3, taken from reference TRBV7-8 and TRBJ2-3): GAGVSQSPRYKVAKRGQDVALRCDPISGHVSLFWYQQALGQGPEFLTYFQNEAQLDKSGLPSDRFFAERPEGSVSTLKIQRTQQEDSAVYLCASSSGGSDTQYFGPGTRLTVL.

The rearrangement links TRBV6-4 to TRBJ1-5; D perhaps matches TRBD1 (6 bases). Germline-derived CDR1 and CDR2 are MRHNA and SNTAGT. Trimming shortened V by 7 bases and J by 2 bases, and 12 bases separated the two germline ends. This CDR3 has 14 amino acids. The chain's CDR3 is CASKAGERNQPQHF. In DNA, the CDR3 is TGTGCCAGCAAAGCAGGGGAGCGCAATCAGCCCCAGCATTTT.

As to this clone: Other nucleotide sequences in the sample specify the same CDR3. The gene calls are TRBV27 and TRBJ2-7; 11 bases align to TRBD2. V lost 4 bases and J lost 7; bases outside the gene matches: 6. In germline, CDR1 is MNHEY, CDR2 SMNVEV (reference sequence). This CDR3 is built from 14 residues. The CDR3 reads CASSYSGGVYEQYF. The DNA of the CDR3 is TGTGCCAGCAGTTATAGCGGGGGGGTCTATGAGCAGTACTTC.

The chain joins TRBV7-2 to TRBJ1-3; D gene ambiguous. Germline values: CDR1 SGHTA, CDR2 FQGNSA. The CDR3 length is 12 residues. V shed 8 bases and J shed 4 bases, with 9 bases lying between them. CDR3: CASAFVGNTIYF. CDR3 nucleotide sequence: TGTGCCAGCGCGTTCGTGGGAAACACCATATATTTT.

This chain joins TRBV19 and TRBJ1-2; 11 positions match TRBD1. Germline loops: CDR1 LNHDA, CDR2 SQIVND (reference sequence). The V gene end was trimmed by 9 bases and the J gene end by 4 bases; junction bases not matched to a gene: 13. The CDR3 runs to 16 residues. CDR3 amino acids: CASYPLWTGGIYGYTF. The CDR3 DNA follows: TGTGCCAGCTATCCTCTATGGACAGGGGGCATCTATGGCTACACCTTC.

The chain joins TRBV30 to TRBJ1-2, with D tentatively TRBD1 (5 bases). The V end lost 7 bases, the J end lost 4 bases, and 10 bases lay between the germline ends. CDR3 length equals 11 residues. Germline lookup yields CDR1 GTSNPN and CDR2 SVGIG (reference sequence). The CDR3 region is CALTVPYGYTF. In nucleotides, the CDR3 is TGTGCCTTGACAGTTCCCTATGGCTACACCTTC. The complete variable domain, with remaining parts taken from reference TRBV30 and TRBJ1-2, reads SQTIHQWPATLVQPVGSPLSLECTVEGTSNPNLYWYRQAAGRGLQLLFYSVGIGQISSEVPQNLSASRPQDRQFILSSKKLLLSDSGFYLCALTVPYGYTFGSGTRLTVV.

This chain uses TRBV6-5 with TRBJ2-3; unclear D gene. The CDR3 sequence is 12 residues long. Germline-derived CDR1 and CDR2 are MNHEY and SVGAGI. V shed 6 bases and J shed 6 bases, with 10 bases lying between them. CDR3 sequence reads: CASSILGDTQYF. The CDR3 DNA sequence: TGTGCCAGCAGCATACTCGGGGATACGCAGTATTTT.

The chain recombines TRBV30 with TRBJ1-5; D may be TRBD1 (5 bases). Germline lookup yields CDR1 GTSNPN and CDR2 SVGIG (reference sequence). V lost 1 base and J 3 bases, leaving 13 bases between the germline ends. The CDR3 loop spans 15 amino acids. The CDR3 DNA sequence: TGTGCCTGGAGTGCATCGACAGAGTACAATCAGCCCCAGCATTTT. This sequence encodes CAWSASTEYNQPQHF.